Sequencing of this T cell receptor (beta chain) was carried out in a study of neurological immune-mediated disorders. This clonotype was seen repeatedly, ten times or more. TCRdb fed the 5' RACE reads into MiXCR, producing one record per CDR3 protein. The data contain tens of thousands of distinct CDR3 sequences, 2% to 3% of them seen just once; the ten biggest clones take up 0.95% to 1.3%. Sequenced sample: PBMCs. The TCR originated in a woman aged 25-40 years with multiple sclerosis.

The CDR3 sequence is CASSYLITGELFF. The CDR3 DNA sequence: TGTGCCAGCAGCTACCTTATCACCGGGGAGCTGTTTTTT. The gene calls are TRBV12-3 or TRBV12-4 and TRBJ2-2; unclear D gene. The CDR3 covers 13 residues. Trimming took 6 bases from V and 4 from J, leaving 9 bases between them.